The present T cell receptor (beta chain) was sequenced within a study of PD-1 blockade in classical Hodgkin lymphoma. In the study overall: Nivolumab dosing for patients was 3 mg/kg, administered intravenously every 2 weeks. Study-level results: Prior therapy or disease activity may underlie the repertoire differences, whose causes remain undefined.

Sequencing was performed with immunoSEQ multiplex PCR; in TCRdb, only in-frame clones are kept and a portion is missing. The sample contains roughly 26,000 clones, 86% of which appear only once. J lost 5 bases, V lost 5 bases, and 2 bases had no gene match. The germline V gene has CDR1 SEHNR and CDR2 FQNEAQ (reference sequence). The CDR3 is made up of 14 amino acids. This clone was seen a single time. The antigen remains undetermined. Every one of the patients relapsed after autologous stem cell transplantation (brentuximab vedotin exposure was variable). This TCR was recovered from a human donor with classical Hodgkin lymphoma. J is TRBJ1-4 and V is TRBV7-9; 10 bases map to TRBD1. The sample here was peripheral blood mononuclear cells (PBMCs), taken at baseline. The CDR3 loop reads CASSPGQGNEKLFF. CDR3 bases: TGTGCCAGCAGCCCGGGACAGGGGAATGAAAAACTGTTTTTT. Full variable domain (missing parts from reference TRBV7-9 and TRBJ1-4): DTGVSQNPRHKITKRGQNVTFRCDPISEHNRLYWYRQTLGQGPEFLTYFQNEAQLEKSRLLSDRFSAERPKGSFSTLEIQRTEQGDSAMYLCASSPGQGNEKLFFGSGTQLSVL.